A selection of T cell receptor beta chains follows, all from one sample in a study of cytomegalovirus exposure and HLA in healthy donors. TCRdb's copy holds only in-frame clones and misses some; the assay was immunoSEQ multiplex PCR. The sample holds some 160,000 clones, about 80% seen once. The sample was PBMCs. The receptor source for this set is a man in his fifties in good health and CMV-seropositive. Both conserved end residues are part of each CDR3. The D gene is left open where the match is weak. Only part of the rows carry a size: once, few, many, or a class if the clone is expanded.

abundance	v_gene	len	d_gene	j_gene	CDR3aa	CDR3nt
few	TRBV7-2	14	NA	TRBJ2-3	CASSLGGGGDTQYF	TGTGCCAGCAGCTTAGGTGGGGGCGGGGATACGCAGTATTTT
NA	TRBV5-4	17	TRBD2	TRBJ2-2	CASSPTSGGAGTGELFF	TGTGCCAGCAGCCCGACTAGCGGGGGGGCAGGCACCGGGGAGCTGTTTTTT
few	TRBV7-8	14	NA	TRBJ1-3	CASSLGTTGNTIYF	TGTGCCAGCAGCTTAGGGACAACTGGAAACACCATATATTTT
NA	TRBV5-5	17	NA	TRBJ1-2	CASSRGAGNPTNYGYTF	TGTGCCAGCAGCCGTGGGGCAGGGAACCCAACAAACTATGGCTACACCTTC
NA	TRBV11-3	15	TRBD2	TRBJ2-1	CASSLGAGAYNEQFF	TGTGCCAGCAGCTTAGGAGCGGGGGCCTACAATGAGCAGTTCTTC
NA	TRBV5-6	16	NA	TRBJ2-2	CASSIYRGGNTGELFF	TGTGCCAGCAGCATCTACAGGGGAGGGAACACCGGGGAGCTGTTTTTT
few	TRBV6-5	14	TRBD1	TRBJ1-4	CASSPQGAVEKLFF	TGTGCCAGCAGCCCCCAGGGGGCCGTTGAAAAACTGTTTTTT
NA	TRBV4-1	17	TRBD1	TRBJ1-4	CASSQWTGMTGNEKLFF	TGCGCCAGCAGCCAATGGACAGGGATGACGGGTAATGAAAAACTGTTTTTT
once	TRBV28	16	TRBD1	TRBJ2-2	CASSLEGQGRSGELFF	TGTGCCAGCAGTTTAGAGGGACAGGGGCGTTCGGGGGAGCTGTTTTTT
NA	TRBV7-2	18	TRBD2	TRBJ2-7	CASSLRTSGPWVIYEQYF	TGTGCCAGCAGCCTGCGGACTAGCGGCCCCTGGGTCATCTACGAGCAGTACTTC
NA	TRBV5-1	13	NA	TRBJ1-2	CASSPGTTVGYTF	TGCGCCAGCAGCCCGGGGACAACGGTCGGCTACACCTTC
NA	TRBV6-6	11	NA	TRBJ2-1	CASSTRNEQFF	TGTGCCAGCAGTACGAGAAATGAGCAGTTCTTC
NA	TRBV5-6	16	NA	TRBJ2-5	CASSLPGSRGSETQYF	TGTGCCAGCAGCTTGCCGGGCAGTCGGGGGTCCGAGACCCAGTACTTC
NA	TRBV5-1	16	TRBD1	TRBJ2-5	CASSLGTGGRGETQYF	TGCGCCAGCAGCTTGGGGACAGGGGGCCGGGGGGAGACCCAGTACTTC
NA	TRBV7-9	15	NA	TRBJ1-6	CASSLETVYSSPLHF	TGTGCCAGCAGCTTAGAGACAGTGTATAGTTCACCCCTCCACTTT
few	TRBV4-3	13	NA	TRBJ1-1	CASSLKEGTEAFF	TGCGCCAGCAGCCTAAAGGAGGGGACTGAAGCTTTCTTT
NA	TRBV10-3	14	TRBD1	TRBJ1-1	CAISETGGLTEAFF	TGTGCCATCAGTGAGACAGGGGGCCTCACTGAAGCTTTCTTT
NA	TRBV29-1	13	TRBD1	TRBJ1-5	CSVAGTGDQPQHF	TGCAGCGTCGCCGGGACAGGGGATCAGCCCCAGCATTTT
NA	TRBV6-5	14	TRBD1	TRBJ1-1	CASSQGQGWTEAFF	TGTGCCAGCAGCCAGGGACAGGGTTGGACTGAAGCTTTCTTT
once	TRBV5-5	15	NA	TRBJ1-1	CASSRQEPVNTEAFF	TGTGCCAGCAGCCGCCAGGAACCCGTGAACACTGAAGCTTTCTTT
NA	TRBV27	16	NA	TRBJ1-2	CASSSGPSDRNYGYTF	TGTGCCAGCAGTTCCGGGCCCTCCGACAGGAACTATGGCTACACCTTC
NA	TRBV6-6	12	NA	TRBJ2-5	CASSYGPETQYF	TGTGCCAGCAGTTACGGCCCGGAGACCCAGTACTTC
NA	TRBV5-1	14	NA	TRBJ2-7	CASSLLGQFYEQYF	TGCGCCAGCAGCTTGTTAGGACAGTTCTACGAGCAGTACTTC
NA	TRBV14	13	NA	TRBJ1-1	CASSLYMNTEAFF	TGTGCCAGCAGCCTATACATGAACACTGAAGCTTTCTTT
few	TRBV6-1	15	NA	TRBJ2-5	CASRSAGNWRGTQYF	TGTGCCAGCAGGTCGGCAGGGAACTGGAGGGGGACCCAGTACTTC
NA	TRBV4-2	17	TRBD2	TRBJ2-2	CASSQEVAGEITGELFF	TGTGCCAGCAGCCAAGAGGTAGCGGGGGAGATCACCGGGGAGCTGTTTTTT
NA	TRBV10-2	15	TRBD2	TRBJ2-3	CASGELAGSTDTQYF	TGCGCCAGCGGGGAACTAGCGGGGAGCACAGATACGCAGTATTTT
NA	TRBV5-5	15	NA	TRBJ1-2	CASSFAATTNYGYTF	TGTGCCAGCAGCTTCGCTGCTACCACTAACTATGGCTACACCTTC
NA	TRBV4-3	13	NA	TRBJ2-3	CASSQDGGHTQYF	TGCGCCAGCAGCCAAGACGGGGGACATACGCAGTATTTT
NA	TRBV7-9	16	NA	TRBJ2-7	CASNPGQLSSTYEQYF	TGTGCCAGCAACCCTGGACAGTTAAGTAGCACCTACGAGCAGTACTTC
NA	TRBV5-6	16	NA	TRBJ1-3	CASSLGADSSGNTIYF	TGTGCCAGCAGCTTGGGGGCTGACAGCTCTGGAAACACCATATATTTT
NA	TRBV7-2	17	TRBD1	TRBJ2-2	CASSLAPGQGRPGELFF	TGTGCCAGCAGCTTAGCGCCGGGACAGGGGAGGCCCGGGGAGCTGTTTTTT
NA	TRBV9	19	NA	TRBJ2-1	CASSVVVGGLPKPYNEQFF	TGTGCCAGCAGCGTAGTAGTCGGGGGACTCCCTAAACCCTACAATGAGCAGTTCTTC
NA	TRBV6-1	15	NA	TRBJ2-2	CASSEWQSNTGELFF	TGTGCCAGCAGTGAGTGGCAGTCGAACACCGGGGAGCTGTTTTTT
NA	TRBV29-1	12	TRBD1	TRBJ1-1	CSGGQGNTEAFF	TGCAGCGGGGGACAGGGAAACACTGAAGCTTTCTTT
NA	TRBV19	13	NA	TRBJ2-5	CASSSGTQETQYF	TGTGCCAGTAGTTCCGGTACCCAAGAGACCCAGTACTTC
NA	TRBV7-2	19	TRBD2	TRBJ2-1	CASSLPAPTSGGPYNEQFF	TGTGCCAGCAGCTTACCGGCTCCGACTAGCGGGGGGCCCTACAATGAGCAGTTCTTC
few	TRBV5-6	16	NA	TRBJ1-2	CASSLVRGNANYGYTF	TGTGCCAGCAGCTTGGTACGGGGTAACGCTAACTATGGCTACACCTTC
few	TRBV5-4	15	NA	TRBJ2-7	CASSPNSGGPWEQYF	TGTGCCAGCAGCCCTAATTCGGGGGGCCCCTGGGAGCAGTACTTC
NA	TRBV4-2	15	NA	TRBJ1-2	CASSQDKGVSYGYTF	TGTGCCAGCAGCCAAGATAAGGGGGTCAGCTATGGCTACACCTTC
few	TRBV5-1	14	TRBD1	TRBJ2-7	CASSLRQGGLEQYF	TGCGCCAGCAGCTTACGACAGGGGGGGCTCGAGCAGTACTTC
NA	TRBV5-1	14	NA	TRBJ2-3	CASSVTRSTDTQYF	TGCGCCAGCAGCGTGACTAGGTCCACAGATACGCAGTATTTT
NA	TRBV7-9	14	NA	TRBJ2-7	CASSIGSPRYEQYF	TGTGCCAGCAGCATCGGGAGTCCACGATACGAGCAGTACTTC
few	TRBV14	12	NA	TRBJ2-2	CASSHGAGELFF	TGTGCCAGCAGCCACGGTGCCGGGGAGCTGTTTTTT
NA	TRBV9	15	NA	TRBJ1-5	CASSVDTGHNQPQHF	TGTGCCAGCAGCGTAGACACAGGCCACAATCAGCCCCAGCATTTT
NA	TRBV5-1	17	NA	TRBJ1-3	CASSLDTGKFAGNTIYF	TGCGCCAGCAGCTTGGATACCGGGAAGTTCGCCGGAAACACCATATATTTT
NA	TRBV12-2	16	NA	TRBJ2-5	CASRRLWTSGRETQYF	TGTGCAAGTCGCCGACTTTGGACTAGCGGTAGGGAGACCCAGTACTTC
NA	TRBV28	11	NA	TRBJ1-2	CASSSRDGYTF	TGTGCCAGCAGTTCGAGGGATGGCTACACCTTC